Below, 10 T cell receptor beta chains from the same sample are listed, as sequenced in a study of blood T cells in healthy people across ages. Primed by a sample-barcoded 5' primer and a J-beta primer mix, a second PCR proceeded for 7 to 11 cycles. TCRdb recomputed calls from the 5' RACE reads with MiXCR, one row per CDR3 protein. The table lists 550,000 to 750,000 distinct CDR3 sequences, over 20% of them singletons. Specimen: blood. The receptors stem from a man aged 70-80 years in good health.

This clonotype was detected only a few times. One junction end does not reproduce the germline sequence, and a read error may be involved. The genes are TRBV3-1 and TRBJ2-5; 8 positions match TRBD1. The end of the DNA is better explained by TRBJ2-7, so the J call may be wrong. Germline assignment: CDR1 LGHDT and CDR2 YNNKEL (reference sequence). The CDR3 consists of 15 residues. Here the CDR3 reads CASNQGGGTGYEQYF. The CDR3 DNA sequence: TGTGCCAGCAACCAAGGAGGCGGGACAGGTTACGAGCAGTACTTC.

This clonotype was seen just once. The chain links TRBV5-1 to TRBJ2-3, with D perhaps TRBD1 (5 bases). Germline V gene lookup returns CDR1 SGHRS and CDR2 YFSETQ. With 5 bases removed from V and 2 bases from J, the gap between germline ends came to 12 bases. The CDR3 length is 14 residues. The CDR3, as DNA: TGCGCCAGCAGAACAGGTTCCAACACAGATACGCAGTATTTT. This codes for CASRTGSNTDTQYF.

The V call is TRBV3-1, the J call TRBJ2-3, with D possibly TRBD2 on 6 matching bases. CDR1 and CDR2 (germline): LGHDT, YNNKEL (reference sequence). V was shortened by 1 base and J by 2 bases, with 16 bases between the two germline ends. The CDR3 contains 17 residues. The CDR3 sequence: CASSQGTRLGVTDTQYF. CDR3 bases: TGTGCCAGCAGCCAAGGTACGAGACTAGGAGTCACAGATACGCAGTATTTT.

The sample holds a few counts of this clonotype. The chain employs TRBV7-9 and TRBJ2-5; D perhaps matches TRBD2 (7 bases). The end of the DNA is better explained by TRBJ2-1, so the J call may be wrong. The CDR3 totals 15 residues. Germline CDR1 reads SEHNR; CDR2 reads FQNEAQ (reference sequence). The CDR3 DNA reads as TGTGCCAGCAGCTTAGGCGGGGGCCGGGTCAATGAGCAGTTCTTC. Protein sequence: CASSLGGGRVNEQFF.

The CDR3 sequence: CASSQDPASVNEQFF. As DNA, the CDR3 is TGTGCCAGCAGCCAAGATCCAGCTTCCGTTAATGAGCAGTTCTTC. This sequence joins TRBV3-1 and TRBJ2-5; D not certain. The J call could be wrong; TRBJ2-1 is a better fit for the DNA end. The CDR3 is made up of 15 amino acids. Germline V gene data show CDR1 as LGHDT and CDR2 as YNNKEL (reference sequence).

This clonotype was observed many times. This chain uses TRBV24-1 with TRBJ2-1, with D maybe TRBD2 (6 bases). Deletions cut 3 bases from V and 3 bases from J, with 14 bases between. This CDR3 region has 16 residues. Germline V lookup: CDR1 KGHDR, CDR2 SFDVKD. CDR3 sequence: CATSDPSGLHYNEQFF. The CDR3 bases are TGTGCCACCAGTGATCCCTCGGGACTTCACTACAATGAGCAGTTCTTC.

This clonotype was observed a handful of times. CDR3 residues: CASSHLSNEQFF. CDR3 nucleotides: TGTGCCAGCAGCCACCTTAGCAATGAGCAGTTCTTC. The J gene is TRBJ2-1, the V gene TRBV3-1; D not certain. V lost 3 bases and J lost 6, with 6 bases in between. The CDR3 loop spans 12 amino acids. Looked up from germline, CDR1 is LGHDT and CDR2 is YNNKEL (reference sequence).

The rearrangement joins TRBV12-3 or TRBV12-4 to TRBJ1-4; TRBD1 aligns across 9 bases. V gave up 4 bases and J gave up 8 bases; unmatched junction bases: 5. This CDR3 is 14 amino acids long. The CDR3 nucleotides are TGTGCCAGCAGTTGGGGACAGGGAAAGGAAAAACTGTTTTTT. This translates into CASSWGQGKEKLFF.

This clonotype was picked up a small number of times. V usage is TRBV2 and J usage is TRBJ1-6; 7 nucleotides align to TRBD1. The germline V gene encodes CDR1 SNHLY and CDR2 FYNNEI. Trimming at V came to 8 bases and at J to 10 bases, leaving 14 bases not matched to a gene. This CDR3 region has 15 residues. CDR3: CASGTPAGGYSPLHF. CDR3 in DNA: TGTGCCAGCGGAACACCGGCAGGGGGTTACTCACCCCTCCACTTT.

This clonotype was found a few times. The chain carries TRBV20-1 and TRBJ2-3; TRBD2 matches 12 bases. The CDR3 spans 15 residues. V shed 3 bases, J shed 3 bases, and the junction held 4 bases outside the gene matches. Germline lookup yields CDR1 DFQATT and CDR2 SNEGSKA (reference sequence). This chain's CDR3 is CSASLAGGRTDTQYF. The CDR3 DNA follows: TGCAGTGCTAGCCTAGCGGGGGGGAGAACAGATACGCAGTATTTT.